The 8 T cell receptor beta chains below all came from one sample that was sequenced in a study of response to subunit inactivated influenza vaccine. Each CDR3 protein gets one entry after TCRdb re-called the RT-PCR reads with MiXCR. The sample holds fewer than 650,000 distinct CDR3 sequences, roughly 13% seen once. Specimen: PBMCs from blood, collected more than 35 days after vaccination. These receptor sequences come from a man in his fifties or sixties who received an inactivated influenza vaccine.

In nucleotides, the CDR3 is TGTGCCATTAGCCCGGGACTAGAGGGCGAGCAGTACTTC. It is translated as CAISPGLEGEQYF. The chain employs TRBV10-3 and TRBJ2-7; TRBD2 matches 8 bases. The germline CDR1 and CDR2 sequences are ENHRY and SYGVKD. This CDR3 spans 13 amino acids. V lost 9 bases, J lost 6 bases, and 10 bases stayed unmatched.

The table lists this clonotype with a few counts. The V call is TRBV4-3, the J call TRBJ2-2, with 13 bases aligning to TRBD2. Trimming took 1 base from V and 8 from J; bases not matched to a gene: 1. The CDR3 is 15 amino acids. In germline, CDR1 is LGHNA, CDR2 YSLEER. The CDR3 DNA is TGCGCCAGCAGCCAAGGACTAGCGGGAGGAGGGGAGCTGTTTTTT. Protein sequence: CASSQGLAGGGELFF.

The chain couples TRBV29-1 to TRBJ2-1, with D possibly being TRBD2 (5 bases). The CDR3 consists of 13 residues. Germline V gene sequence: CDR1 SQVTM, CDR2 ANQGSEA. The V end lost 2 bases, the J end lost 6 bases, and 11 bases lay between the germline ends. The CDR3 reads CSVEPGMTNEQFF. The CDR3 bases are TGCAGCGTTGAACCCGGGATGACCAATGAGCAGTTCTTC.

This clonotype has a handful of counts. V and J are TRBV5-5 and TRBJ2-1; no clear D gene. Germline assignment: CDR1 SGHKS and CDR2 YYEKEE (reference sequence). Trimming cost V 0 bases and J 2 bases, with 9 bases left between them. The CDR3 has 15 amino acids. CDR3 residues: CASSLAWDTYNEQFF. CDR3 coding DNA: TGTGCCAGCAGCTTGGCGTGGGATACCTACAATGAGCAGTTCTTC.

The chain combines TRBV6-1 with TRBJ2-2; 12 bases are a match to TRBD2. This CDR3 is 16 amino acids long. Germline CDR1 MNHNS, CDR2 SASEGT. V trimming: 6 bases; J trimming: 3 bases; junction bases outside the gene matches: 5. DNA for the CDR3: TGTGCCAGCAGGGACGGACTAGCGGGGCACACCGGGGAGCTGTTTTTT. Protein: CASRDGLAGHTGELFF.

The V call is TRBV20-1, the J call TRBJ2-2; 10 bases fit TRBD1. Germline trimming cut 0 bases from V and 6 bases from J; bases unmatched to any gene: 7. This CDR3 spans 16 amino acids. CDR1 is DFQATT, CDR2 SNEGSKA, per germline (reference sequence). The DNA for the CDR3 is TGCAGTGCTAGAGATCAAGGACAGGGGGAAGCCGGGGAGCTGTTTTTT. This codes for CSARDQGQGEAGELFF.

This clonotype was detected many times. The chain joins TRBV6-1 to TRBJ2-2; D is perhaps TRBD1 (5 bases). V lost 5 bases, J lost 1 base, and 14 bases lay in between. CDR1 MNHNS and CDR2 SASEGT come from the germline V gene. This CDR3 region has 16 residues. The CDR3 protein is CASSLRRQGNTGELFF. As DNA, the CDR3 is TGTGCCAGCAGTCTCCGTCGCCAGGGGAACACCGGGGAGCTGTTTTTT.

This clonotype was seen a few times. The rearrangement uses TRBV7-2 and TRBJ2-1, with D unresolved. Trimming cost V 10 bases and J 5 bases, with 9 bases left between them. This CDR3 comprises 11 residues. The germline V gene has CDR1 SGHTA and CDR2 FQGNSA. CDR3 amino acids: CATRTNNEQFF. The CDR3 nucleotides are TGTGCCACCCGGACGAACAATGAGCAGTTCTTC.